Sequencing of this T cell receptor (beta chain) was carried out in a study of T cell repertoires in cytomegalovirus infection. Overall study results and limits: The ex vivo response showed dominance by HLA-C-restricted CMV-specific TCR beta clonotypes.

About this clonotype itself: Its antigen is not known.

Germline V gene sequence: CDR1 SGHAT, CDR2 FQNNGV. The CDR3 has 16 amino acids. Between the trimmed V and J ends, which lost 0 bases and 0 bases, there was a span of 9 bases. TCRdb fed the reads into MiXCR, producing one record per CDR3 protein. The sample lists a few hundred thousand distinct CDR3 sequences; more than 30% were seen once. This TCR derives from a human donor in good health (CMV status not recorded). Some clones in this sample may be carry-over from other donors' samples. This chain uses TRBV11-2 with TRBJ2-1, with a weak D call TRBD2 (5 bases). Sequencing used cultured PBMCs, obtained from culture after CMV antigen stimulation. The CDR3 reads CASSLDVGSSYNEQFF. The CDR3 DNA reads TGTGCCAGCAGCTTAGATGTAGGGAGCTCCTACAATGAGCAGTTCTTC.